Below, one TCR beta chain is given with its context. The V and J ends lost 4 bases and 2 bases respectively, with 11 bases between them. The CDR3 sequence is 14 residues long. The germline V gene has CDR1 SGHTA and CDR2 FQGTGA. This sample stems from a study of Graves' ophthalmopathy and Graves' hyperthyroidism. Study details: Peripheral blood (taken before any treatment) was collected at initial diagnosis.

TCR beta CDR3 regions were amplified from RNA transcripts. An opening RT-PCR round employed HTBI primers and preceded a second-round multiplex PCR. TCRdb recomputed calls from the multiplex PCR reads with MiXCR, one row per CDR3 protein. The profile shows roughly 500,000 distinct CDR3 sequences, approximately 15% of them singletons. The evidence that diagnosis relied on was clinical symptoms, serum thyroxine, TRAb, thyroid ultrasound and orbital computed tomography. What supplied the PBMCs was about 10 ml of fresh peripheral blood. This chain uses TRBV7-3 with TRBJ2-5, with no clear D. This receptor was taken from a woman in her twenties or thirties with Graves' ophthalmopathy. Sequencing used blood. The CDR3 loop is CASSSTSSQETQYF. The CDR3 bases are TGTGCCAGCAGCTCGACCTCCTCTCAAGAGACCCAGTACTTC. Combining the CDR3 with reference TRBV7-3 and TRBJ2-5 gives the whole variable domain GAGVSQTPSNKVTEKGKYVELRCDPISGHTALYWYRQSLGQGPEFLIYFQGTGAADDSGLPNDRFFAVRPEGSVSTLKIQRTERGDSAVYLCASSSTSSQETQYFGPGTRLLVL.